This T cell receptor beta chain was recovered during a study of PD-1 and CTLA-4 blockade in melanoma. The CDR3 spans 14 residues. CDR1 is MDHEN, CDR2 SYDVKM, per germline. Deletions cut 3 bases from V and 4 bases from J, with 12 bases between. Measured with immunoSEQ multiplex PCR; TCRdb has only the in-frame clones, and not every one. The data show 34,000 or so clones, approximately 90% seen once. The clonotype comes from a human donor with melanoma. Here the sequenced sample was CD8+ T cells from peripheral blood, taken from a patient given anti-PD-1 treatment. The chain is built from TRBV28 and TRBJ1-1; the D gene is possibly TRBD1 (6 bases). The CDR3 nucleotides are TGTGCCAGCAGTTTGTCTGGACAGACCACTGAAGCTTTCTTT. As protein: CASSLSGQTTEAFF.